This TCR beta chain was profiled in a study of blood T cells in healthy people across ages. Alongside a J-beta primer mix, a sample-barcoded 5' primer served in a second PCR lasting roughly 7 to 11 cycles. A single record per CDR3 protein comes from TCRdb applying MiXCR to the 5' RACE reads. The repertoire holds approximately 800,000 distinct CDR3 sequences, 56% seen once, with around 24% in the top ten. CDR1 is MDHEN and CDR2 is SYDVKM in the germline V gene. J gave up 0 bases and V 6 bases, and 8 bases lay outside the gene matches. This CDR3 spans 16 amino acids. This receptor was taken from a man aged 35-49 years in good health. The source material was blood. The gene calls are TRBV28 and TRBJ2-3; 8 positions match TRBD1. The CDR3 bases are TGTGCCAGCAGGGTCACAGGGGGACCTAGCACAGATACGCAGTATTTT. Its protein is CASRVTGGPSTDTQYF.